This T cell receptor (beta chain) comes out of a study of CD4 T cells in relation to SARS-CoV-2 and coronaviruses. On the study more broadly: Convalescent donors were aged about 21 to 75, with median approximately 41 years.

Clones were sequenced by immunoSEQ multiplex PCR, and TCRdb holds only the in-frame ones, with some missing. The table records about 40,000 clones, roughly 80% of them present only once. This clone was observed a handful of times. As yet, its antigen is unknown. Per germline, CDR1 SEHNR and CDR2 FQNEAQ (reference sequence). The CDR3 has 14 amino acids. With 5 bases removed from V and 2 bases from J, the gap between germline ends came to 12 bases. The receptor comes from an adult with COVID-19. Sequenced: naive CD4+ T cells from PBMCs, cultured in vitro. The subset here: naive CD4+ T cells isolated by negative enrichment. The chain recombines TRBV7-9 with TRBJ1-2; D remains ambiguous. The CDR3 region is CASSPGSTNYGYTF. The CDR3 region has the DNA TGTGCCAGCAGCCCCGGGTCGACGAACTATGGCTACACCTTC.